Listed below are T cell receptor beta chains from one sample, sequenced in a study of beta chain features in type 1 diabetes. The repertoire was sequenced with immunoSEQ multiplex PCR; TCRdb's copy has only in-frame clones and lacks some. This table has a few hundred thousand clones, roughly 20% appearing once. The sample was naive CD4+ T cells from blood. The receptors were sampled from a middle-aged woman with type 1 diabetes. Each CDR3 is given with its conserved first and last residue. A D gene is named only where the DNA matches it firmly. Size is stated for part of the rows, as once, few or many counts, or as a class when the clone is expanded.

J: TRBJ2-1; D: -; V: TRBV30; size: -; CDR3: CAWSQPQGGEQFF; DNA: TGTGCCTGGAGCCAGCCCCAGGGTGGGGAGCAGTTCTTC
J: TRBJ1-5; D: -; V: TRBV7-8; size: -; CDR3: CASSSRRGNQPQHF; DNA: TGTGCCAGCAGCTCTCGTCGAGGCAATCAGCCCCAGCATTTT
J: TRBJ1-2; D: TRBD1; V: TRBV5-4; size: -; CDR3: CASSLENRGKGYTF; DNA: TGTGCCAGCAGCCTAGAGAACAGGGGCAAGGGCTACACCTTC
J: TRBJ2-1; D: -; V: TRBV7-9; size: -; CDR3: CASTQGGPTYNEQFF; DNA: TGTGCCAGCACCCAGGGGGGACCCACTTACAATGAGCAGTTCTTC
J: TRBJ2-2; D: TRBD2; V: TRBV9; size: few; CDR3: CASSVLAGGTGELFF; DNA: TGTGCCAGCAGCGTACTAGCGGGGGGTACCGGGGAGCTGTTTTTT
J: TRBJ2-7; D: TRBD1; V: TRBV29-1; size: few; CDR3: CSVERGPYEQYF; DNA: TGCAGCGTTGAAAGGGGGCCGTACGAGCAGTACTTC
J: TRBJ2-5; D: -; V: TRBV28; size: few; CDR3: CASSFPAAGETQYF; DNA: TGTGCCAGCAGTTTCCCCGCGGCGGGAGAGACCCAGTACTTC
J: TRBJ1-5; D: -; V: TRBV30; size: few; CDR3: CAWSTGYSNQPQHF; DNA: TGTGCCTGGTCTACAGGATATAGCAATCAGCCCCAGCATTTT
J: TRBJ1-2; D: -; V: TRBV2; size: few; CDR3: CASNAGFYGYTF; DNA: TGTGCCAGCAATGCAGGCTTCTATGGCTACACCTTC
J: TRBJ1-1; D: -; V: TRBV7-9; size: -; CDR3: CASSLRTENTEAFF; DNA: TGTGCCAGCAGCCTCCGGACTGAGAACACTGAAGCTTTCTTT
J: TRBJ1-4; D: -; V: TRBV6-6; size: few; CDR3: CASSDGTTNEKLFF; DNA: TGTGCCAGCAGTGACGGGACTACTAATGAAAAACTGTTTTTT
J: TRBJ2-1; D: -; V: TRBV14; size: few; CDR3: CASSRWLEQFF; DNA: TGTGCCAGCAGCCGCTGGCTTGAGCAGTTCTTC
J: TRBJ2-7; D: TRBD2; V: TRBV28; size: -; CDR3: CASTPGGPSYEQYF; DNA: TGTGCCAGCACCCCGGGAGGGCCTTCCTACGAGCAGTACTTC
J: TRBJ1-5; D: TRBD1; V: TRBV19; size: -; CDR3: CASSRDREGQPQHF; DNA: TGTGCCAGTAGCCGGGACAGGGAGGGGCAGCCCCAGCATTTT
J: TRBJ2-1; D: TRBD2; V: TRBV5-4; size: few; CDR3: CASSSLAGGRGEQFF; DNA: TGTGCCAGCAGCTCGCTAGCGGGGGGGCGGGGTGAGCAGTTCTTC
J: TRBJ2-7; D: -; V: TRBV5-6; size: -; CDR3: CASSRAGTRLSSYEQYF; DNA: TGTGCCAGCAGCCGCGCCGGGACACGGTTAAGCTCCTACGAGCAGTACTTC
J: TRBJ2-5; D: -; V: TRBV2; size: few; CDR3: CASTEYQETQYF; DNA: TGTGCCTCAACAGAGTACCAAGAGACCCAGTACTTC
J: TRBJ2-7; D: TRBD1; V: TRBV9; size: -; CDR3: CASSARQGPYEQYF; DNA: TGTGCCAGCAGCGCCAGACAGGGACCCTACGAGCAGTACTTC
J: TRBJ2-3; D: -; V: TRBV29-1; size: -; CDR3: CSVGQMGTDTQYF; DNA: TGCAGCGTTGGGCAGATGGGCACAGATACGCAGTATTTT
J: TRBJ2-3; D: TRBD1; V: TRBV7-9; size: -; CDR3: CASSPWDRGTDTQYF; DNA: TGTGCCAGCAGCCCGTGGGACAGGGGAACAGATACGCAGTATTTT
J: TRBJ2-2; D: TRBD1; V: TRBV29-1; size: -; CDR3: CSVRDRGPTGELFF; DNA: TGCAGCGTTCGGGACAGGGGGCCGACCGGGGAGCTGTTTTTT
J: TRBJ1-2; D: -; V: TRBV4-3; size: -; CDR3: CASSQGRGSSYGGYTF; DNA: TGCGCCAGCAGCCAGGGGAGGGGCAGTAGCTATGGCGGCTACACCTTC
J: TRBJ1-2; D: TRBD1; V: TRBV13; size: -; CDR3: CASRKQGADGYTF; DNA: TGTGCCAGCAGGAAGCAGGGGGCAGACGGCTACACCTTC
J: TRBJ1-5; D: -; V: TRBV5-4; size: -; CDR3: CASSLGENQPQHF; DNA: TGTGCCAGCAGCTTGGGGGAGAATCAGCCCCAGCATTTT
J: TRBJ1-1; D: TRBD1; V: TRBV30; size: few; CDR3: CAWSHRGFSTEAFF; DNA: TGTGCCTGGAGTCACAGGGGATTCAGCACTGAAGCTTTCTTT
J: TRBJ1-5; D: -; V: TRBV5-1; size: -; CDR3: CASSLDPGNQPQHF; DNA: TGCGCCAGCAGCCTGGACCCGGGGAATCAGCCCCAGCATTTT
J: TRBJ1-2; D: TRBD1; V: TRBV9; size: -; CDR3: CASSVGDRGDYGYTF; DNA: TGTGCCAGCAGCGTAGGAGACAGGGGGGACTATGGCTACACCTTC
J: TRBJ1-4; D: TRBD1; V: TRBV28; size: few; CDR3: CASSFRQGFNEKLFF; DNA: TGTGCCAGCAGTTTTCGACAGGGTTTTAATGAAAAACTGTTTTTT
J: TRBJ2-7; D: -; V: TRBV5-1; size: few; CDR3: CASSNGAAYEQYF; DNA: TGCGCCAGCAGTAACGGCGCGGCCTACGAGCAGTACTTC
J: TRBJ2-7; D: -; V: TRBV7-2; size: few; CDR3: CASSGVSYEQYF; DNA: TGTGCCAGCTCCGGGGTTTCCTACGAGCAGTACTTC
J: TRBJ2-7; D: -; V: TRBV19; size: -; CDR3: CASNQPGLSYEQYF; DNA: TGTGCCAGTAATCAGCCAGGGCTCTCCTACGAGCAGTACTTC
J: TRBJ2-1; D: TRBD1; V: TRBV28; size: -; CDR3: CASSEGTGGYNEQFF; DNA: TGTGCCAGCAGCGAGGGGACAGGGGGCTACAATGAGCAGTTCTTC
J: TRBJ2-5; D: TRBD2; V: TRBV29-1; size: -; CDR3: CSVERGLQETQYF; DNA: TGCAGCGTTGAGAGGGGACTACAAGAGACCCAGTACTTC
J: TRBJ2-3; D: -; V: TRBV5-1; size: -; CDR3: CASSLEPYTQYF; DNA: TGCGCCAGCAGCTTGGAGCCTTATACGCAGTATTTT
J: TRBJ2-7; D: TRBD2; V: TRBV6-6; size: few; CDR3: CAGHSGRGDEQYF; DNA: TGTGCCGGTCACTCCGGTCGGGGGGACGAGCAGTACTTC
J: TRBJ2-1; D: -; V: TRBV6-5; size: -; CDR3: CASSPPGGGHNEQFF; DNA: TGTGCCAGCAGTCCACCGGGCGGGGGCCACAATGAGCAGTTCTTC
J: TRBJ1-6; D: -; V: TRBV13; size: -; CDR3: CASSLDRAIGPLHF; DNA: TGTGCCAGCAGCTTAGACAGGGCCATCGGACCCCTCCACTTT
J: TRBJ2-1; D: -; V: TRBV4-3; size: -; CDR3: CASSQERAGREQFF; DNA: TGCGCCAGCAGCCAAGAAAGAGCAGGAAGGGAGCAGTTCTTC
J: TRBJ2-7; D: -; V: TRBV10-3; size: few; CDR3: CAISGWGTAGNEQYF; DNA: TGTGCCATCAGTGGTTGGGGGACAGCGGGCAACGAGCAGTACTTC
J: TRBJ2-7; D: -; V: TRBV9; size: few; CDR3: CASSVAGRDYEQYF; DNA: TGTGCCAGCAGCGTAGCCGGCAGGGACTACGAGCAGTACTTC
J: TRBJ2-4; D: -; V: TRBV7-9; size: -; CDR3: CASSRVFLNNIQYF; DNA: TGTGCCAGCAGCCGAGTCTTCCTCAACAACATTCAGTACTTC
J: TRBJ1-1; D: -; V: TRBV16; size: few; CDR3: CASSLESGTEAFF; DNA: TGTGCCAGCAGCCTGGAGAGCGGCACTGAAGCTTTCTTT
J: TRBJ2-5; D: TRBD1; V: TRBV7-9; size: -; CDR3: CASSPGGEETQYF; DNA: TGTGCCAGCAGCCCAGGGGGCGAAGAGACCCAGTACTTC
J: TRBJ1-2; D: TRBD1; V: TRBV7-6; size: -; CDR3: CASSLGVQTGAYGYTF; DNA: TGTGCCAGCAGCTTAGGAGTCCAGACAGGGGCCTATGGCTACACCTTC
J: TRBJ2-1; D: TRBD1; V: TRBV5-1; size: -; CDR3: CASSLQGSAHNEQFF; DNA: TGCGCCAGCAGCTTACAGGGGAGTGCCCACAATGAGCAGTTCTTC
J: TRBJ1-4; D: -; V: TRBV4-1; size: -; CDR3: CASSRLQLGQIVGEKLFF; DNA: TGCGCCAGCAGCCGGCTACAACTCGGACAGATTGTGGGCGAAAAACTGTTTTTT
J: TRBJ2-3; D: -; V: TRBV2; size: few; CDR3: CASSSSGYTDTQYF; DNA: TGTGCCAGCAGTTCAAGCGGTTACACAGATACGCAGTATTTT
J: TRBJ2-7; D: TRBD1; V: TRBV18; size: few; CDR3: CASSPAGGSPYEQYF; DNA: TGTGCCAGCTCACCAGCAGGGGGCTCTCCCTACGAGCAGTACTTC
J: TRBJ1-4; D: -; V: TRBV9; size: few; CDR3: CASSHSYFNEKLFF; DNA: TGTGCCAGCAGTCACAGTTACTTTAATGAAAAACTGTTTTTT
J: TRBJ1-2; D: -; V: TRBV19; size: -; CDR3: CASSYQYSGYTF; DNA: TGTGCCAGTAGTTATCAATACAGTGGCTACACCTTC
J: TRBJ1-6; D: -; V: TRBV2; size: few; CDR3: CASAGSPWNSPLHF; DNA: TGTGCCAGTGCAGGCAGCCCGTGGAATTCACCCCTCCACTTT
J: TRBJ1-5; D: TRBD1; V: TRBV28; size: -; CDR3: CASSSGTGSYQPQHF; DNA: TGTGCCAGCAGCTCCGGGACAGGGTCGTATCAGCCCCAGCATTTT
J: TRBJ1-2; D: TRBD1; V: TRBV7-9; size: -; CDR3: CASSLSDYGQGGGYTF; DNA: TGTGCCAGCAGCTTATCGGACTACGGACAGGGAGGTGGCTACACCTTC
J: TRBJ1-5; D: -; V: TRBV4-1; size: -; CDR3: CASSQSTGYQPQHF; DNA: TGCGCCAGCAGCCAATCAACAGGGTATCAGCCCCAGCATTTT
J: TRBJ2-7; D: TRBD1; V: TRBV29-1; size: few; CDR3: CSAKLTGEKVHEQYF; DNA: TGCAGCGCTAAACTGACAGGGGAGAAGGTCCACGAGCAGTACTTC
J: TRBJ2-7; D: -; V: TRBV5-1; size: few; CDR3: CASSLVPPAYEQYF; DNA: TGCGCCAGCAGCTTGGTTCCCCCAGCCTACGAGCAGTACTTC
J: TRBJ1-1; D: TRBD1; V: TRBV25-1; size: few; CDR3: CASSATGGSVNTEAFF; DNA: TGTGCCAGCAGTGCCACAGGGGGGTCGGTTAACACTGAAGCTTTCTTT
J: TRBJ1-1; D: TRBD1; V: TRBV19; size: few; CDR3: CASRKGGGTNTEAFF; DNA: TGTGCCAGTAGAAAAGGGGGCGGCACGAACACTGAAGCTTTCTTT
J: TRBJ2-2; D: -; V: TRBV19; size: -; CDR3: CASSNRADTGELFF; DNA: TGTGCCAGTAGTAACAGGGCGGACACCGGGGAGCTGTTTTTT
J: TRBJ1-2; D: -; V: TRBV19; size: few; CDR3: CASSTGSGAGYTF; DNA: TGTGCCAGTAGTACAGGGTCTGGAGCTGGCTACACCTTC